This is a list of T cell receptor beta chains from one sample in a study of shared clonotypes between healthy human individuals. The protocol was immunoSEQ multiplex PCR, while the TCRdb copy is restricted to in-frame clones and leaves out a portion. The data contain around 1.9 million clones, around 93% of them seen just once; the ten biggest clones take up approximately 1.7%. Sequencing was performed on naive CD8+ T cells from PBMCs. These receptor sequences come from a man in his late teens or twenties in good health. Some clones in this sample may be carry-over from other donors' samples. CDR3s leave out the opening cysteine and the closing phenylalanine or tryptophan.

v_call: TRBV19; j_call: TRBJ1-2; cdr3_aa: ASRDRRSNYGYT
v_call: TRBV6-1; j_call: TRBJ2-7; cdr3_aa: ASSDLSTSSPSYEQY
v_call: TRBV5-1; j_call: TRBJ2-7; cdr3_aa: ASSPRIGGQSYEQY
v_call: TRBV4-1; j_call: TRBJ2-5; cdr3_aa: ASSPLYDSQETQY
v_call: TRBV7-8; j_call: TRBJ1-5; cdr3_aa: ASSLQGVAQPQH
v_call: TRBV14; j_call: TRBJ2-1; cdr3_aa: ASRDSGDNEQF
v_call: TRBV7-6; j_call: TRBJ2-2; cdr3_aa: ASSLESTSGSNTGELF
v_call: TRBV6-5; j_call: TRBJ1-2; cdr3_aa: ASSLDTAGHFGYT
v_call: TRBV5-1; j_call: TRBJ2-1; cdr3_aa: ASTPGPVGVSNEQF
v_call: TRBV19; j_call: TRBJ1-1; cdr3_aa: ASSIGTGGTEAF
v_call: TRBV27; j_call: TRBJ2-2; cdr3_aa: ASSQGPYTGELF
v_call: TRBV29-1; j_call: TRBJ1-2; cdr3_aa: SVDSRAGGYGYT
v_call: TRBV7-3; j_call: TRBJ2-1; cdr3_aa: ASSPPSHNEQF
v_call: TRBV28; j_call: TRBJ2-7; cdr3_aa: ASRTGGGSYEQY
v_call: TRBV30; j_call: TRBJ1-6; cdr3_aa: AWGILTGGSYNSPLH
v_call: TRBV30; j_call: TRBJ1-6; cdr3_aa: AWMIKGKSYNSPLH
v_call: TRBV4-1; j_call: TRBJ1-3; cdr3_aa: ASSQSTGSGNTIY
v_call: TRBV4-3; j_call: TRBJ1-1; cdr3_aa: ASSQGMGGQGTEAF
v_call: TRBV27; j_call: TRBJ2-1; cdr3_aa: ASSLLGIYNEQF
v_call: TRBV19; j_call: TRBJ2-7; cdr3_aa: ASSIGRGAYEQY
v_call: TRBV30; j_call: TRBJ2-1; cdr3_aa: AWSVLDLYSESSYNEQF
v_call: TRBV7-9; j_call: TRBJ2-5; cdr3_aa: ASSSRDGGQETQY
v_call: TRBV2; j_call: TRBJ2-1; cdr3_aa: ASSDPRYNEQF
v_call: TRBV27; j_call: TRBJ2-7; cdr3_aa: ASSLLSSYEQY
v_call: TRBV25-1; j_call: TRBJ1-5; cdr3_aa: ASSNRWGNQPQH
v_call: TRBV5-1; j_call: TRBJ2-7; cdr3_aa: ASSLASGLTSYEQY
v_call: TRBV6-1; j_call: TRBJ2-7; cdr3_aa: ASSEVGAGYEQY
v_call: TRBV7-5; j_call: TRBJ2-7; cdr3_aa: ARSSSWGRGLDWGPERY
v_call: TRBV7-9; j_call: TRBJ2-7; cdr3_aa: ASSPPGAVPYEQY
v_call: TRBV6-5; j_call: TRBJ1-2; cdr3_aa: ASSYSIGGVGYT
v_call: TRBV5-1; j_call: TRBJ2-7; cdr3_aa: ASSLSWAYEQY
v_call: TRBV19; j_call: TRBJ2-7; cdr3_aa: ASSSPVGYEQY
v_call: TRBV7-6; j_call: TRBJ2-3; cdr3_aa: ASSPYRSGTDTQY
v_call: TRBV27; j_call: TRBJ2-1; cdr3_aa: ASSPKLAVNLYNEQF
v_call: TRBV7-9; j_call: TRBJ1-1; cdr3_aa: ASGGGANTEAF
v_call: TRBV18; j_call: TRBJ2-7; cdr3_aa: ASSPPVRGAGREQY
v_call: TRBV6-5; j_call: TRBJ1-1; cdr3_aa: ASYFFAEAF
v_call: TRBV5-4; j_call: TRBJ2-3; cdr3_aa: ASSSMGGLLSTDTQY
v_call: TRBV29-1; j_call: TRBJ2-5; cdr3_aa: SVRTGQETQY
v_call: TRBV5-1; j_call: TRBJ2-7; cdr3_aa: ASSLRQGSYEQY
v_call: TRBV6-5; j_call: TRBJ2-5; cdr3_aa: ASSYSWGEETQY
v_call: TRBV4-1; j_call: TRBJ1-1; cdr3_aa: ASSRPRNTEAF
v_call: TRBV10-3; j_call: TRBJ1-5; cdr3_aa: AISEVGVGNQPQH
v_call: TRBV27; j_call: TRBJ1-5; cdr3_aa: ASSLSGNQPQH
v_call: TRBV21-1; j_call: TRBJ2-7; cdr3_aa: ASRYEIRGDEQY